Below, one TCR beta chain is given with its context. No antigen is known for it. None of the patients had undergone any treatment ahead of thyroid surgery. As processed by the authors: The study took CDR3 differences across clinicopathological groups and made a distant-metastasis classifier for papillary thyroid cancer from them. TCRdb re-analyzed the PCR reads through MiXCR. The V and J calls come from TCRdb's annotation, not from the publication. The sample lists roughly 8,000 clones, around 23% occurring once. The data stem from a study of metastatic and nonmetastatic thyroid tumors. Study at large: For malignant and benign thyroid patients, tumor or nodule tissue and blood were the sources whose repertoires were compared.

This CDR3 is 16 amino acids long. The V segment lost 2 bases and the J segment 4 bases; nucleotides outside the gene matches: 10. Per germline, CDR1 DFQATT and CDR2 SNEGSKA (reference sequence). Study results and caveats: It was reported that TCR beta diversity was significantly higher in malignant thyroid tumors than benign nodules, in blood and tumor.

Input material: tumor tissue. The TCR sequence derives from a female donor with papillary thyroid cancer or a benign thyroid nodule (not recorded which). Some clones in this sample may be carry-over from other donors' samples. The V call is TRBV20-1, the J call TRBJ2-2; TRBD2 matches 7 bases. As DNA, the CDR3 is TGCAGTGCTAGAATAAGAGGGCGGGAGACCACCGGGGAGCTGTTTTTT. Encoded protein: CSARIRGRETTGELFF.